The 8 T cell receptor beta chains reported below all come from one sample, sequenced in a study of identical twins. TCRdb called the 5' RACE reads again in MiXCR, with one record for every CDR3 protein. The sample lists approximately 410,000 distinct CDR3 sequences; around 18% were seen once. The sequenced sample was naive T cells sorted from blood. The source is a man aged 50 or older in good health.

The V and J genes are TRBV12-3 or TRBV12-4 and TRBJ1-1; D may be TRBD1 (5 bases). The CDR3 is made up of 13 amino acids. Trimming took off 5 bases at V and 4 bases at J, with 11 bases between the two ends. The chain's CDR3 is CASSKQAATEAFF. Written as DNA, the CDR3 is TGTGCCAGCAGTAAACAGGCGGCCACTGAAGCTTTCTTT.

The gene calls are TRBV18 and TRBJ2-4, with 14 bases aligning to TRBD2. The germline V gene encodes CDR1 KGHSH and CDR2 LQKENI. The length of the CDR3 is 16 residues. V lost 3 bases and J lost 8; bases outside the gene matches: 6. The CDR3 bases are TGTGCCAGCTCACCCGGGACTAGCGGGAGTTTAGACATTCAGTACTTC. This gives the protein CASSPGTSGSLDIQYF.

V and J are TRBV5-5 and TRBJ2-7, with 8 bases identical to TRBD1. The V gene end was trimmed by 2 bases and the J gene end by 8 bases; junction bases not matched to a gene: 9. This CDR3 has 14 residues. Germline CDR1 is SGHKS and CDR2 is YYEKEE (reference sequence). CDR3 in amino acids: CASSLQGEETKQYF. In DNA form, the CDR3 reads TGTGCCAGCAGCTTACAGGGGGAAGAGACTAAGCAGTACTTC. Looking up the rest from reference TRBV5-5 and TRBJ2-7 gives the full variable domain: DAGVTQSPTHLIKTRGQQVTLRCSPISGHKSVSWYQQVLGQGPQFIFQYYEKEERGRGNFPDRFSARQFPNYSSELNVNALLLGDSALYLCASSLQGEETKQYFGPGTRLTVT.

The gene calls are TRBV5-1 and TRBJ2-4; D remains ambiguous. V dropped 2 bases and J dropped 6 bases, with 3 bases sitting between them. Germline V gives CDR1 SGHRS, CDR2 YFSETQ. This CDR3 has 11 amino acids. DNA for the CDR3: TGCGCCAGCAGCTTCGGAAACATTCAGTACTTC. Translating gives CASSFGNIQYF. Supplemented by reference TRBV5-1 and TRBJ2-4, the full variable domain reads KAGVTQTPRYLIKTRGQQVTLSCSPISGHRSVSWYQQTPGQGLQFLFEYFSETQRNKGNFPGRFSGRQFSNSRSEMNVSTLELGDSALYLCASSFGNIQYFGAGTRLSVL.

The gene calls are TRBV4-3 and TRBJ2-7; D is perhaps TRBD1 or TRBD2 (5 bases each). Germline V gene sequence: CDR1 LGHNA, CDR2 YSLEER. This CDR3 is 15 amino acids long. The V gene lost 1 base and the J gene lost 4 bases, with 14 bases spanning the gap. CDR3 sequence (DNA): TGCGCCAGCAGCCAAGGAATTACGGGGCGGTACGAGCAGTACTTC. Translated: CASSQGITGRYEQYF.

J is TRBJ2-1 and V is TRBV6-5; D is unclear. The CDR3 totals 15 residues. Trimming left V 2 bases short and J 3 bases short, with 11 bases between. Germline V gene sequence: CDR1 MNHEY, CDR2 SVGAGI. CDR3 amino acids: CASSYGFSGYNEQFF. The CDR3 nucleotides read TGTGCCAGCAGTTACGGCTTCTCGGGCTACAATGAGCAGTTCTTC.

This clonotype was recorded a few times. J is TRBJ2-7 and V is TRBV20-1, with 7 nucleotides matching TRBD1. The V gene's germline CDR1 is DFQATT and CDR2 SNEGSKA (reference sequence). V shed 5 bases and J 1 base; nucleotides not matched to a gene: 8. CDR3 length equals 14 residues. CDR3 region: CSAPPLTGSYEQYF. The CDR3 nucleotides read TGCAGTGCTCCCCCTCTGACAGGGTCCTACGAGCAGTACTTC.

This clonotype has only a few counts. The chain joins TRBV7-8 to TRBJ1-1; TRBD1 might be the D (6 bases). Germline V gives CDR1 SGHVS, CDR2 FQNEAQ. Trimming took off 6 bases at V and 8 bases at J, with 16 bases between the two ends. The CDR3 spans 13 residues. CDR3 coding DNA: TGTGCCAGCAGTTCCATCACCGGGACAGAAGCTTTCTTT. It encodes CASSSITGTEAFF.